A single T cell receptor beta chain is shown here with its context. V shed 4 bases and J 2 bases; nucleotides not matched to a gene: 12. Germline V gene lookup returns CDR1 SGHNT and CDR2 YYREEE (reference sequence). The CDR3 totals 17 residues. These data come from a study of blood T cell repertoires in COVID-19. Overall study: Sites across the United States, Italy and Spain contributed samples from acute and convalescent COVID-19.

This table comes from immunoSEQ multiplex PCR, and its TCRdb copy is limited to in-frame clones, with some not included. The sample has some 140,000 clones, 60% to 80% seen once. The sequenced sample consisted of peripheral blood. The sequence derives from a man aged 60-69 years who had recovered from COVID-19. The V call is TRBV5-4, the J call TRBJ1-2; 9 nucleotides align to TRBD1. The CDR3 is CASSGTGGAGLNYGYTF. The DNA of the CDR3 is TGTGCCAGCAGCGGAACAGGGGGCGCGGGATTGAACTATGGCTACACCTTC.